This TCR beta chain was documented in a study of CD8 T cells in ankylosing spondylitis. Study-level results: Disease-linked clones displayed a CD8+ phenotype and appeared relatively rarely in peripheral blood. A motif in TCR beta, a set of eight highly homologous variants, appeared characteristic of ankylosing spondylitis blood. Significant enrichment of disease-linked clones was reportedly seen in matched ankylosing spondylitis synovial fluid.

TCRdb reanalysed the 5' RACE reads using MiXCR and keeps one entry per CDR3 protein. The data contain 100,000 to 150,000 distinct CDR3 sequences, 15% to 20% of them singletons. Concerning this clonotype itself: What it binds is unknown.

The TCR originated in a male donor with ankylosing spondylitis. The sample consisted of blood, either unsorted or a sorted T cell fraction (not recorded which).

CDR3 sequence reads: CASSTLFLAGSYNEQFF. The DNA for the CDR3 is TGTGCCAGCAGTACCCTCTTCCTAGCGGGTTCCTACAATGAGCAGTTCTTC. The chain uses TRBV27 and TRBJ2-1, with 8 bases lining up with TRBD2. V lost 5 bases to trimming and J lost 1 base; unmatched junction nucleotides: 10. The CDR3 has 17 residues. CDR1 MNHEY and CDR2 SMNVEV come from the germline V gene (reference sequence).